Detailed here is one TCR beta chain. Original processing notes: By means of reference gene primer amplification, nucleated cell counts were estimated. Profiling relied on immunoSEQ multiplex PCR, and the TCRdb table lists in-frame clones only, not all of them. Clone size and the V and J calls come from that table; the DNA yielded D and trimming. The sample contains fewer than 110,000 clones, approximately 89% of which appear only once. V was shortened by 0 bases and J by 1 base, with 10 bases between the two germline ends. There are 16 residues in the CDR3. In germline, CDR1 is MNHEY, CDR2 SMNVEV (reference sequence). This entry is derived from a study of blood T cell repertoires in COVID-19.

The TCR comes from a woman older than 75 in a cohort sampled during active COVID-19. Sample: peripheral blood. The rearrangement joins TRBV27 to TRBJ1-5; TRBD1 might be the D (6 bases). Here the CDR3 DNA reads TGTGCCAGCAGTTTATCTGGGGGCGCGAGCAATCAGCCCCAGCATTTT. Translation gives CASSLSGGASNQPQHF.